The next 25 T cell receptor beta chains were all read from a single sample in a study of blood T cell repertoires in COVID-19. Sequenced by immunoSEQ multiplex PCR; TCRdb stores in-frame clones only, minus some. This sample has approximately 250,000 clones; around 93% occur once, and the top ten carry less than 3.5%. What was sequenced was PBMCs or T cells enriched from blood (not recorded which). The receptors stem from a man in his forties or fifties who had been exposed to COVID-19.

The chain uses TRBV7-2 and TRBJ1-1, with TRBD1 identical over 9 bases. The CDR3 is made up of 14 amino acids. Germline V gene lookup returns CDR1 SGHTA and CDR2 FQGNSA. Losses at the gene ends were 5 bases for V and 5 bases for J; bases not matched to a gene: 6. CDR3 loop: CASSVQGALTEAFF. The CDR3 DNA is TGTGCCAGCAGCGTACAGGGGGCGCTTACTGAAGCTTTCTTT.

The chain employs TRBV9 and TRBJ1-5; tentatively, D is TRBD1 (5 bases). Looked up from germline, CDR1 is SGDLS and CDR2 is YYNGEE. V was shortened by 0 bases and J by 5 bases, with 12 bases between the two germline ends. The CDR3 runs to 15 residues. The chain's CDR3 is CASSVDWGGDQPQHF. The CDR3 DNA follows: TGTGCCAGCAGCGTAGACTGGGGCGGAGATCAGCCCCAGCATTTT.

The CDR3: CASSISLELIYEQYF. The CDR3 DNA follows: TGTGCCAGTAGTATAAGCCTGGAGCTGATCTACGAGCAGTACTTC. The chain joins TRBV19 to TRBJ2-7; the D is unclear. This CDR3 is built from 15 residues. The germline V and J ends were trimmed by 2 bases and 3 bases, with 14 bases remaining between them. Looked up from germline, CDR1 is LNHDA and CDR2 is SQIVND (reference sequence).

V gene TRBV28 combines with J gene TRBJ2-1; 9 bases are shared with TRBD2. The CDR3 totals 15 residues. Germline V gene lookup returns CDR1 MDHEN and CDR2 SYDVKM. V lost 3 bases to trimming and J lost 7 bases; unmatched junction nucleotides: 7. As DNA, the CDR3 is TGTGCCAGCAGTTTTGCTAGCGGGAATTATAATGAGCAGTTCTTC. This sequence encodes CASSFASGNYNEQFF.

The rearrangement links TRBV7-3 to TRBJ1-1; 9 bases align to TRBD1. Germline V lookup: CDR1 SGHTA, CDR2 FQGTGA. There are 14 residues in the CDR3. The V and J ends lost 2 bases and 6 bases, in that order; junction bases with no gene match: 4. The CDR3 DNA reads TGTGCCAGCAGCTTAGGGGGACAGGGCTCTGAAGCTTTCTTT. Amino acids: CASSLGGQGSEAFF.

The CDR3 protein is CAWRLGGYEQYF. The CDR3 nucleotides are TGTGCCTGGAGACTGGGAGGCTACGAGCAGTACTTC. The chain employs TRBV30 and TRBJ2-7; D perhaps matches TRBD2 (6 bases). Trimming cost V 3 bases and J 3 bases, with 9 bases left between them. Germline CDR1 reads GTSNPN; CDR2 reads SVGIG (reference sequence). CDR3 size: 12 residues.

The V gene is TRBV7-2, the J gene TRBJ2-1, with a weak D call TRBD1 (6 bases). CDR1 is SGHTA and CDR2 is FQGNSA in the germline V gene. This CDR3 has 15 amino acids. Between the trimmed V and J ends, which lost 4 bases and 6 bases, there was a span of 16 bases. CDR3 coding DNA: TGTGCCAGCAGCTCCCTATCTAGAGGGGGCAATGAGCAGTTCTTC. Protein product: CASSSLSRGGNEQFF.

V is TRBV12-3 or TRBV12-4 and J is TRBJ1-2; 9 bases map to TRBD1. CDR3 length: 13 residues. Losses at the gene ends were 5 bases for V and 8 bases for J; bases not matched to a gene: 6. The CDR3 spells CASSRTGDWGYTF. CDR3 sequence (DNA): TGTGCCAGCAGTCGGACAGGGGATTGGGGCTACACCTTC.

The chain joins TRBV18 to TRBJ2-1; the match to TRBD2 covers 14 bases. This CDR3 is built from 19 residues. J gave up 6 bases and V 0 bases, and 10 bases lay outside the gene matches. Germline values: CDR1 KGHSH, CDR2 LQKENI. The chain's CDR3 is CASSPPGLAGVTRPNEQFF. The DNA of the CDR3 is TGTGCCAGCTCACCACCGGGACTAGCGGGAGTAACAAGGCCCAATGAGCAGTTCTTC. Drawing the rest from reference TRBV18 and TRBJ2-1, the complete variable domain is NAGVMQNPRHLVRRRGQEARLRCSPMKGHSHVYWYRQLPEEGLKFMVYLQKENIIDESGMPKERFSAEFPKEGPSILRIQQVVRGDSAAYFCASSPPGLAGVTRPNEQFFGPGTRLTVL.

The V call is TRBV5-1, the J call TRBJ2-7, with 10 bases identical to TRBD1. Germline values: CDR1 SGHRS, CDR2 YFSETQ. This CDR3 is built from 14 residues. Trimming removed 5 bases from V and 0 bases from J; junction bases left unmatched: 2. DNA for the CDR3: TGCGCCAGCAGTCGACAGGGGGCCTCCTACGAGCAGTACTTC. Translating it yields CASSRQGASYEQYF.

The CDR3, as DNA: TGTGCCAGCAGTTCAAGACAGGGGGGCAATCCCAATGAGCAGTTCTTC. Protein: CASSSRQGGNPNEQFF. This chain uses TRBV28 with TRBJ2-1, with TRBD1 identical over 9 bases. The CDR3 contains 16 residues. The trim removed 4 bases at V and 6 bases at J, leaving 10 bases unmatched. CDR1 and CDR2 from the germline V gene are MDHEN and SYDVKM. Full variable domain (outside the CDR3, taken from reference TRBV28 and TRBJ2-1): DVKVTQSSRYLVKRTGEKVFLECVQDMDHENMFWYRQDPGLGLRLIYFSYDVKMKEKGDIPEGYSVSREKKERFSLILESASTNQTSMYLCASSSRQGGNPNEQFFGPGTRLTVL.

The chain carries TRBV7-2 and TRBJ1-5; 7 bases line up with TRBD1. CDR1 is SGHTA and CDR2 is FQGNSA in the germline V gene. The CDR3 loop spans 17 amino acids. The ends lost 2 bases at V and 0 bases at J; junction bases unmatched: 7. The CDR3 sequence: CASSLIRQGDSNQPQHF. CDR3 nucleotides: TGTGCCAGCAGCTTAATCCGACAGGGAGATAGCAATCAGCCCCAGCATTTT.

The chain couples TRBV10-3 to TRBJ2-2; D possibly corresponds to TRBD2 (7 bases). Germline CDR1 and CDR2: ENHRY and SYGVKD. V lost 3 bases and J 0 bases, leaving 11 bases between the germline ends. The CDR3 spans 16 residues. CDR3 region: CAISEGGASNTGELFF. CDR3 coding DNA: TGTGCCATCAGTGAAGGGGGGGCGTCGAACACCGGGGAGCTGTTTTTT.

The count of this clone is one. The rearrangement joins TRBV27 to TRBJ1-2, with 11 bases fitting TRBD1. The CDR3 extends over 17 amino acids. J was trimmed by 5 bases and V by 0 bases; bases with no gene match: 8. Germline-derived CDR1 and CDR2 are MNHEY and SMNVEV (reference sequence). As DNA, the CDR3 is TGTGCCAGCAGTTTATCTGCTGGGGACAGGGGGGATTATGGCTACACCTTC. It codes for CASSLSAGDRGDYGYTF.

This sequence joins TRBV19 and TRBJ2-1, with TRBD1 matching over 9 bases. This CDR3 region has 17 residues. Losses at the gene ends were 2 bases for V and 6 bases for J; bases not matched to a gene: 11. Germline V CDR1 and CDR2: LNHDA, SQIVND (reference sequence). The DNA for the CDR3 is TGTGCCAGTAGTATAATGGGGGCGAGGACAGGGGTCAATGAGCAGTTCTTC. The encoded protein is CASSIMGARTGVNEQFF.

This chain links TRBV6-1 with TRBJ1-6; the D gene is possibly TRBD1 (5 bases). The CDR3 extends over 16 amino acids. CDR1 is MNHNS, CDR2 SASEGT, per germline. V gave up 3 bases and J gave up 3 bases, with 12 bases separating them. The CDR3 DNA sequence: TGTGCCAGCAGTGAGGACACCACCAGCTATAATTCACCCCTCCACTTT. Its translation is CASSEDTTSYNSPLHF.

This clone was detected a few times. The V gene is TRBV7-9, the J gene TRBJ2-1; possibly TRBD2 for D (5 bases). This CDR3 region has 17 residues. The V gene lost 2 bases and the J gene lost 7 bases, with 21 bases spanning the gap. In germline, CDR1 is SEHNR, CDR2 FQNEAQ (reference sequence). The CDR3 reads CASSLTTAGPSLNEQFF. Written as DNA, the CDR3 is TGTGCCAGCAGCTTAACGACGGCGGGTCCGAGCTTGAATGAGCAGTTCTTC.

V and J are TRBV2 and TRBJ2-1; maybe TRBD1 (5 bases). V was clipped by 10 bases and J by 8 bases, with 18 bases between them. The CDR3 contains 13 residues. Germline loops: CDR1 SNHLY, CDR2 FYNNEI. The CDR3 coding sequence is TGTGCCAAGGGGTCCTCGGATACCGATGAGCAGTTCTTC. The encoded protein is CAKGSSDTDEQFF.

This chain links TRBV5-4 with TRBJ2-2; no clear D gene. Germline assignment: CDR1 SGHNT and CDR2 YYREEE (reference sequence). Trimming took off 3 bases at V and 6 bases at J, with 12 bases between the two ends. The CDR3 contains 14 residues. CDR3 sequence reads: CASSSVGVAGELFF. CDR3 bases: TGTGCCAGCAGCTCGGTAGGAGTCGCCGGGGAGCTGTTTTTT.

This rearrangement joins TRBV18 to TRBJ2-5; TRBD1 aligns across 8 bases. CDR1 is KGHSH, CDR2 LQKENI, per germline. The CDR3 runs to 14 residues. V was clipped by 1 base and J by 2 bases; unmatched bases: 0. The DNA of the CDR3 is TGTGCCAGCTCACCACGGACAGGGCAAGAGACCCAGTACTTC. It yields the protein CASSPRTGQETQYF.

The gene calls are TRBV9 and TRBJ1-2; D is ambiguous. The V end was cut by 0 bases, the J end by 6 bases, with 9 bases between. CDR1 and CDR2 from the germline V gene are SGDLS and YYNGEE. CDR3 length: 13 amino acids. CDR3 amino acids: CASSVGRYNGYTF. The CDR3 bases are TGTGCCAGCAGCGTAGGCAGATACAATGGCTACACCTTC.

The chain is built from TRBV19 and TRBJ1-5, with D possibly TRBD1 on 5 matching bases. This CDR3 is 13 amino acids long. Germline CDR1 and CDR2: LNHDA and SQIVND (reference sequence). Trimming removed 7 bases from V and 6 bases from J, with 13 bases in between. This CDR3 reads CASTARGGQPQHF. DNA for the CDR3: TGTGCCAGTACCGCAAGGGGTGGTCAGCCCCAGCATTTT. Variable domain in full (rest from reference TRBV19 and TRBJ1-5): DGGITQSPKYLFRKEGQNVTLSCEQNLNHDAMYWYRQDPGQGLRLIYYSQIVNDFQKGDIAEGYSVSREKKESFPLTVTSAQKNPTAFYLCASTARGGQPQHFGDGTRLSIL.

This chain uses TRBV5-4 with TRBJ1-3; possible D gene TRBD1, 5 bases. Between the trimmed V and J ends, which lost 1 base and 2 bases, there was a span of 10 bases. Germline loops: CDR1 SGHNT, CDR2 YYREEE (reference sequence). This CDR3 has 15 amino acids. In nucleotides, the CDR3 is TGTGCCAGCAGCTTGCGGGGGGTCCCTGGAAACACCATATATTTT. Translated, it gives CASSLRGVPGNTIYF. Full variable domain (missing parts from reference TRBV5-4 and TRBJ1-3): ETGVTQSPTHLIKTRGQQVTLRCSSQSGHNTVSWYQQALGQGPQFIFQYYREEENGRGNFPPRFSGLQFPNYSSELNVNALELDDSALYLCASSLRGVPGNTIYFGEGSWLTVV.

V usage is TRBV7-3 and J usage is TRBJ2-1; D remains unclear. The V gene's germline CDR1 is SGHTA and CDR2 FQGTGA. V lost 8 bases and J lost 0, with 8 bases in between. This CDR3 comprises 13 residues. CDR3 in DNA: TGTGCCAGCTCAAACAGCTCCTACAATGAGCAGTTCTTC. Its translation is CASSNSSYNEQFF.

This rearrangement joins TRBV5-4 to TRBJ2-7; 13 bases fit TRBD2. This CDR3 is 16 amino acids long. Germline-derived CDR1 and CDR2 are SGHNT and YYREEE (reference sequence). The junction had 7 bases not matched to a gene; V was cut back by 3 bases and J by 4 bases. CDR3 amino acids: CASSSETSGGYYEQYF. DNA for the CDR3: TGTGCCAGCAGCTCTGAGACTAGCGGGGGGTATTACGAGCAGTACTTC.